This TCR beta chain was identified during a study of T-cell reconstitution after alpha-beta-depleted transplantation in children. This clonotype was detected many times. Molecular barcoding with unique molecular identifiers was used for the TCRbeta library. TCRdb reprocessed the PCR reads via MiXCR and lists one record per CDR3 protein. The table records around 680,000 distinct CDR3 sequences, 16% of them present only once. The CDR3 spans 16 residues. Per germline, CDR1 LGHNA and CDR2 YNFKEQ. The V end was cut by 3 bases, the J end by 4 bases, with 16 bases between. The sample in question was PBMCs from the stem cell graft donor, obtained from the stem cell graft. The rearrangement links TRBV4-2 to TRBJ1-3, with D perhaps matching TRBD1 (5 bases). The sequence was obtained from a human donor who donated a stem cell graft to a child with acute myeloid leukemia. The CDR3 DNA is TGTGCCAGCAGCCATCAGACAGAGACAGCGGGAAACACCATATATTTT. It codes for CASSHQTETAGNTIYF.